The rows below give T cell receptor beta chains drawn from one sample of a study of vaccination effects on CD4 cells after COVID-19. Some clones are missing from TCRdb's copy, which holds only in-frame ones; the method was immunoSEQ multiplex PCR. The table has about 73,000 clones, about four fifths seen once. Their recognized antigens are unknown. Specimen: CD4+ T cells from PBMCs cultured with SARS-CoV-2 spike peptides, collected before COVID-19 vaccination. The receptors come from a human donor who received a COVID-19 vaccine. Both conserved end residues are part of each CDR3. The order of the fields is J gene, V gene, D gene, clone size, CDR3 protein, CDR3 DNA. A D gene is named only where the DNA matches it firmly. Clone size, where shown, is once, few, many, or a class for clones that have expanded.

J gene: TRBJ1-6; V gene: TRBV6-1; D gene: NA; clone size: NA; CDR3 protein: CASSEVGHNSPLHF; CDR3 DNA: TGTGCCAGCAGTGAAGTGGGTCATAATTCACCCCTCCACTTT
J gene: TRBJ2-2; V gene: TRBV11-2; D gene: TRBD2; clone size: NA; CDR3 protein: CASSLLAGGNTGELFF; CDR3 DNA: TGTGCCAGCAGCTTATTAGCGGGGGGTAACACCGGGGAGCTGTTTTTT
J gene: TRBJ1-4; V gene: TRBV5-1; D gene: NA; clone size: NA; CDR3 protein: CASSFGTGNEKLFF; CDR3 DNA: TGCGCCAGCAGCTTCGGGACGGGTAATGAAAAACTGTTTTTT
J gene: TRBJ1-6; V gene: TRBV7-3; D gene: NA; clone size: NA; CDR3 protein: CASSSNTGTALHF; CDR3 DNA: TGTGCCAGCAGCTCCAACACAGGAACAGCCCTCCACTTT
J gene: TRBJ1-5; V gene: TRBV19; D gene: NA; clone size: NA; CDR3 protein: CASSRSDRSNQPQHF; CDR3 DNA: TGTGCCAGTAGTAGGTCAGATAGGAGCAATCAGCCCCAGCATTTT
J gene: TRBJ2-2; V gene: TRBV20-1; D gene: NA; clone size: NA; CDR3 protein: CSASETGLNTGELFF; CDR3 DNA: TGCAGTGCTAGTGAGACAGGTTTAAACACCGGGGAGCTGTTTTTT
J gene: TRBJ2-2; V gene: TRBV10-2; D gene: TRBD1; clone size: NA; CDR3 protein: CASNAQGANTGELFF; CDR3 DNA: TGCGCCAGCAACGCACAGGGGGCGAACACCGGGGAGCTGTTTTTT
J gene: TRBJ2-1; V gene: TRBV12-3/TRBV12-4; D gene: NA; clone size: NA; CDR3 protein: CASSFVGQLFF; CDR3 DNA: TGTGCCAGCAGTTTCGTAGGGCAGTTATTCTTC
J gene: TRBJ2-3; V gene: TRBV4-1; D gene: NA; clone size: NA; CDR3 protein: CASSQDNDGHTQYF; CDR3 DNA: TGCGCCAGCAGCCAAGATAACGACGGGCATACGCAGTATTTT
J gene: TRBJ1-3; V gene: TRBV4-3; D gene: NA; clone size: NA; CDR3 protein: CASSQEFQPASGNTIYF; CDR3 DNA: TGCGCCAGCAGCCAAGAGTTTCAGCCAGCCTCTGGAAACACCATATATTTT
J gene: TRBJ2-6; V gene: TRBV6-6; D gene: NA; clone size: NA; CDR3 protein: CASSFASGANVLTF; CDR3 DNA: TGTGCCAGCAGTTTCGCCTCTGGGGCCAACGTCCTGACTTTC
J gene: TRBJ2-1; V gene: TRBV6-1; D gene: NA; clone size: NA; CDR3 protein: CASSEAYISSYNEQFF; CDR3 DNA: TGTGCCAGCAGTGAAGCCTACATAAGCTCCTACAATGAGCAGTTCTTC
J gene: TRBJ2-3; V gene: TRBV29-1; D gene: TRBD2; clone size: NA; CDR3 protein: CSSGGRGGDTQYF; CDR3 DNA: TGCAGCTCTGGCGGGCGGGGGGGAGATACGCAGTATTTT
J gene: TRBJ2-5; V gene: TRBV24-1; D gene: NA; clone size: NA; CDR3 protein: CATSDRGAGAVETQYF; CDR3 DNA: TGTGCCACCAGTGATCGGGGGGCAGGGGCCGTAGAGACCCAGTACTTC
J gene: TRBJ1-1; V gene: TRBV7-9; D gene: TRBD1; clone size: few; CDR3 protein: CASSSGTGPTEAFF; CDR3 DNA: TGTGCCAGCAGCTCGGGGACAGGACCCACTGAAGCTTTCTTT
J gene: TRBJ2-1; V gene: TRBV4-1; D gene: NA; clone size: NA; CDR3 protein: CASSQDWTWDVYNEQFF; CDR3 DNA: TGCGCCAGCAGCCAAGATTGGACCTGGGACGTATACAATGAGCAGTTCTTC
J gene: TRBJ2-3; V gene: TRBV6-2/TRBV6-3; D gene: NA; clone size: NA; CDR3 protein: CASSYGRRSSTDTQYF; CDR3 DNA: TGTGCCAGCAGTTACGGCAGGAGATCTAGCACAGATACGCAGTATTTT
J gene: TRBJ1-2; V gene: TRBV30; D gene: NA; clone size: NA; CDR3 protein: CAWRRELNYGYTF; CDR3 DNA: TGTGCCTGGAGGAGGGAACTTAACTATGGCTACACCTTC
J gene: TRBJ2-2; V gene: TRBV6-4; D gene: NA; clone size: NA; CDR3 protein: CASSGLGGELFF; CDR3 DNA: TGTGCCAGCAGCGGACTTGGGGGGGAGCTGTTTTTT
J gene: TRBJ2-1; V gene: TRBV11-2; D gene: TRBD2; clone size: NA; CDR3 protein: CASSWTSGTYNEQFF; CDR3 DNA: TGTGCCAGCAGCTGGACTAGCGGAACCTACAATGAGCAGTTCTTC
J gene: TRBJ1-6; V gene: TRBV19; D gene: NA; clone size: NA; CDR3 protein: CASTLLVRGGNSPLHF; CDR3 DNA: TGTGCCAGTACCCTCCTAGTTAGGGGGGGCAATTCACCCCTCCACTTT
J gene: TRBJ2-1; V gene: TRBV9; D gene: TRBD1; clone size: NA; CDR3 protein: CASSARQGQLYNEQFF; CDR3 DNA: TGTGCCAGCAGCGCCCGACAGGGCCAACTATACAATGAGCAGTTCTTC
J gene: TRBJ1-1; V gene: TRBV29-1; D gene: TRBD1; clone size: NA; CDR3 protein: CSATQGANYPNTEAFF; CDR3 DNA: TGCAGCGCAACCCAGGGGGCGAATTACCCGAACACTGAAGCTTTCTTT
J gene: TRBJ2-2; V gene: TRBV9; D gene: NA; clone size: NA; CDR3 protein: CASSVEGITNTGELFF; CDR3 DNA: TGTGCCAGCAGCGTAGAAGGAATAACGAACACCGGGGAGCTGTTTTTT
J gene: TRBJ2-1; V gene: TRBV2; D gene: TRBD2; clone size: NA; CDR3 protein: CASSEVRLAGGEQFF; CDR3 DNA: TGTGCCAGCAGTGAAGTGAGGCTAGCGGGGGGCGAGCAGTTCTTC
J gene: TRBJ1-2; V gene: TRBV13; D gene: TRBD1; clone size: NA; CDR3 protein: CASSWTGNYGYTF; CDR3 DNA: TGTGCCAGCAGCTGGACAGGGAACTATGGCTACACCTTC
J gene: TRBJ1-3; V gene: TRBV7-9; D gene: NA; clone size: NA; CDR3 protein: CASSLFSVSSGNTIYF; CDR3 DNA: TGTGCCAGCAGCTTATTCTCGGTGAGCTCTGGAAACACCATATATTTT
J gene: TRBJ1-4; V gene: TRBV21-1; D gene: NA; clone size: NA; CDR3 protein: CASSNTPLGSEKLFF; CDR3 DNA: TGTGCCAGCAGCAACACTCCCCTTGGTAGTGAAAAACTGTTTTTT
J gene: TRBJ2-2; V gene: TRBV7-8; D gene: NA; clone size: NA; CDR3 protein: CASSLGSMNTGELFF; CDR3 DNA: TGTGCCAGCAGCTTAGGTTCGATGAACACCGGGGAGCTGTTTTTT
J gene: TRBJ1-5; V gene: TRBV4-1; D gene: TRBD1; clone size: NA; CDR3 protein: CASSQDFNRRDRDSAQHF; CDR3 DNA: TGCGCCAGCAGCCAAGATTTTAATCGAAGGGACAGGGATTCAGCCCAGCATTTT
J gene: TRBJ2-2; V gene: TRBV5-1; D gene: NA; clone size: NA; CDR3 protein: CASSLVGSKDTGELFF; CDR3 DNA: TGCGCCAGCAGCTTGGTTGGGTCCAAGGACACCGGGGAGCTGTTTTTT
J gene: TRBJ1-1; V gene: TRBV29-1; D gene: TRBD1; clone size: few; CDR3 protein: CSAWDRNTEAFF; CDR3 DNA: TGCAGCGCCTGGGACAGAAACACTGAAGCTTTCTTT
J gene: TRBJ1-5; V gene: TRBV2; D gene: NA; clone size: few; CDR3 protein: CASSEAPARRIQPQHF; CDR3 DNA: TGTGCCAGCAGTGAAGCGCCTGCCAGGCGTATTCAGCCCCAGCATTTT
J gene: TRBJ2-5; V gene: TRBV5-6; D gene: NA; clone size: NA; CDR3 protein: CASSLLTGETQYF; CDR3 DNA: TGTGCCAGCAGCTTACTAACTGGGGAGACCCAGTACTTC
J gene: TRBJ1-4; V gene: TRBV5-8; D gene: NA; clone size: NA; CDR3 protein: CASSLGGEKLFF; CDR3 DNA: TGTGCCAGCAGCTTGGGCGGGGAAAAACTGTTTTTT
J gene: TRBJ2-1; V gene: TRBV9; D gene: TRBD2; clone size: NA; CDR3 protein: CASSDGLAWGEQFF; CDR3 DNA: TGTGCCAGCAGCGACGGACTAGCATGGGGTGAGCAGTTCTTC
J gene: TRBJ2-3; V gene: TRBV19; D gene: NA; clone size: NA; CDR3 protein: CASSILDLVDTQYF; CDR3 DNA: TGTGCCAGTAGTATCTTGGACCTAGTGGATACGCAGTATTTT
J gene: TRBJ1-5; V gene: TRBV2; D gene: NA; clone size: few; CDR3 protein: CASSVRTALNQPQHF; CDR3 DNA: TGTGCCAGCAGTGTTCGGACAGCCCTCAATCAGCCCCAGCATTTT
J gene: TRBJ2-1; V gene: TRBV5-4; D gene: TRBD2; clone size: NA; CDR3 protein: CASSPGGSSGGEQFF; CDR3 DNA: TGTGCCAGCAGCCCCGGAGGTTCTAGCGGGGGGGAGCAGTTCTTC
J gene: TRBJ2-3; V gene: TRBV6-2/TRBV6-3; D gene: NA; clone size: once; CDR3 protein: CASSYRLPADTQYF; CDR3 DNA: TGTGCCAGCAGTTACCGACTGCCCGCGGATACGCAGTATTTT
J gene: TRBJ1-4; V gene: TRBV5-8; D gene: TRBD1; clone size: NA; CDR3 protein: CASSRQGGDEKLFF; CDR3 DNA: TGTGCCAGCAGCCGACAGGGCGGAGATGAAAAACTGTTTTTT
J gene: TRBJ1-1; V gene: TRBV5-6; D gene: TRBD1; clone size: few; CDR3 protein: CASSLGGTGRPNTEAFF; CDR3 DNA: TGTGCCAGCAGCCTAGGTGGGACAGGCCGCCCGAACACTGAAGCTTTCTTT
J gene: TRBJ2-5; V gene: TRBV15; D gene: NA; clone size: NA; CDR3 protein: CATSRDEGEGETQYF; CDR3 DNA: TGTGCCACCAGCAGAGACGAGGGGGAAGGAGAGACCCAGTACTTC
J gene: TRBJ1-5; V gene: TRBV29-1; D gene: NA; clone size: NA; CDR3 protein: CSVVGGGNQPQHF; CDR3 DNA: TGCAGCGTTGTGGGGGGTGGCAATCAGCCCCAGCATTTT
J gene: TRBJ2-5; V gene: TRBV24-1; D gene: TRBD1; clone size: NA; CDR3 protein: CATSDPRGPGETQYF; CDR3 DNA: TGTGCCACCAGTGACCCCAGGGGGCCGGGAGAGACCCAGTACTTC
J gene: TRBJ2-5; V gene: TRBV5-6; D gene: NA; clone size: NA; CDR3 protein: CASSWTTGRETQYF; CDR3 DNA: TGTGCCAGCAGCTGGACCACAGGGCGAGAGACCCAGTACTTC
J gene: TRBJ1-2; V gene: TRBV6-2/TRBV6-3; D gene: NA; clone size: NA; CDR3 protein: CASSVSHYGYTF; CDR3 DNA: TGTGCCAGCAGCGTCTCCCACTATGGCTACACCTTC
J gene: TRBJ2-2; V gene: TRBV19; D gene: TRBD1; clone size: NA; CDR3 protein: CASSRTGTGPTGELFF; CDR3 DNA: TGTGCCAGTAGTCGTACCGGGACAGGACCCACCGGGGAGCTGTTTTTT
J gene: TRBJ2-3; V gene: TRBV7-3; D gene: TRBD2; clone size: NA; CDR3 protein: CASSPLAGGPTDTQYF; CDR3 DNA: TGTGCCAGCAGCCCACTAGCGGGGGGGCCCACAGATACGCAGTATTTT
J gene: TRBJ2-1; V gene: TRBV24-1; D gene: NA; clone size: NA; CDR3 protein: CATSDPGMEGGNEQFF; CDR3 DNA: TGTGCCACCAGTGATCCGGGGATGGAGGGGGGCAATGAGCAGTTCTTC
J gene: TRBJ2-3; V gene: TRBV6-4; D gene: NA; clone size: NA; CDR3 protein: CASKKGTGSTDTQYF; CDR3 DNA: TGTGCCAGCAAAAAAGGGACGGGGAGCACAGATACGCAGTATTTT
J gene: TRBJ2-1; V gene: TRBV15; D gene: TRBD2; clone size: NA; CDR3 protein: CATSRDRASGGVQFF; CDR3 DNA: TGTGCCACCAGCAGAGATCGCGCTAGCGGGGGAGTGCAGTTCTTC
J gene: TRBJ2-3; V gene: TRBV7-9; D gene: NA; clone size: NA; CDR3 protein: CASSLGGDTDTQYF; CDR3 DNA: TGTGCCAGCAGCTTAGGGGGCGACACAGATACGCAGTATTTT
J gene: TRBJ2-5; V gene: TRBV7-2; D gene: TRBD2; clone size: NA; CDR3 protein: CASSRGGTQETQYF; CDR3 DNA: TGTGCCAGCAGCCGCGGGGGAACCCAAGAGACCCAGTACTTC
J gene: TRBJ1-5; V gene: TRBV6-6; D gene: NA; clone size: once; CDR3 protein: CASSPSGYSNQPQHF; CDR3 DNA: TGTGCCAGCAGCCCGTCAGGCTATAGCAATCAGCCCCAGCATTTT
J gene: TRBJ1-3; V gene: TRBV6-5; D gene: NA; clone size: NA; CDR3 protein: CASSYGGLGNTIYF; CDR3 DNA: TGTGCCAGCAGTTACGGGGGGCTTGGAAACACCATATATTTT
J gene: TRBJ2-1; V gene: TRBV7-2; D gene: NA; clone size: once; CDR3 protein: CASSFVGNEQFF; CDR3 DNA: TGTGCCAGCAGCTTCGTGGGTAATGAGCAGTTCTTC